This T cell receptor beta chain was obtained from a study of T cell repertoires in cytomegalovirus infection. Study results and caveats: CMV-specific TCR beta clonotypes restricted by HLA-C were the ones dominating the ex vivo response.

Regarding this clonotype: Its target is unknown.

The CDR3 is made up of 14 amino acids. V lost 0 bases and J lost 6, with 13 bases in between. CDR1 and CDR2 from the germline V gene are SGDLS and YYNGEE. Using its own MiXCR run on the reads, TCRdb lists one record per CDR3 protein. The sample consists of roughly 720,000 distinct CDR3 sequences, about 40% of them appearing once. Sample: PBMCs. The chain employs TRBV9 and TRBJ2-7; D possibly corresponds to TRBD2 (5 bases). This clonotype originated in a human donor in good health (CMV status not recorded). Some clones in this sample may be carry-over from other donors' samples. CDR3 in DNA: TGTGCCAGCAGCGTAGGACACGTGGCGGGCGAGCAGTACTTC. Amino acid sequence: CASSVGHVAGEQYF.